The clone carrying this T cell receptor (beta chain) was seen a single time. Method: immunoSEQ multiplex PCR; TCRdb's copy keeps in-frame clones and lacks some. The table lists some 350,000 clones, about 74% of them singletons, with about 9.4% in the top ten. All the donors were Caucasian adults who lived in Nashville, Tennessee. The sample belongs to a study of shared clonotypes between healthy human individuals. Study information: In total, the donors were a couple of women and a few men aged 18 to 49. The plates for each donor numbered three CD4 naive, three CD4 memory, two CD8 naive and one CD8 memory.

The sequence was collected from a man aged 25 to 40 in good health. The sample was memory CD4+ T cells sorted from blood. The subset was: CD45RA-negative fraction.

For the CDR3, the DNA is TGTGCCAGCGCTAGGGACTCCCCCTACAATGAGCAGTTCTTC. This gives the protein CASARDSPYNEQFF. The rearrangement uses TRBV6-1 and TRBJ2-1, with D tentatively TRBD2 (6 bases). Germline assignment: CDR1 MNHNS and CDR2 SASEGT. The CDR3 length is 14 residues. V dropped 8 bases and J dropped 2 bases, with 13 bases sitting between them.